Listed below are T cell receptor beta chains from one sample, sequenced in a study of T-cell reconstitution after alpha-beta-depleted transplantation in children. TCRdb reanalysed the PCR reads using MiXCR and keeps one entry per CDR3 protein. The sample lists roughly 350,000 distinct CDR3 sequences, about a sixth occurring once. The sequences come from PBMCs, mostly from graft donor cells, collected 360 days after TCRalphabeta/CD19-depleted stem cell transplant. Receptors were obtained from a male patient aged 2-9 years who had a stem cell transplant for acute lymphoblastic leukemia, so the T cells may come from the graft donor. Each CDR3 is given with its conserved first and last residue. A D gene is named only where the DNA matches it firmly. Only some rows state a clone size, as once, few, many or a class for expanded clones.

d_gene | j_gene | v_gene | abundance | CDR3nt | CDR3aa
NA | TRBJ2-1 | TRBV7-9 | many | TGTGCCAGCAGCTTAGCGGCCTATGAGCAGTTCTTC | CASSLAAYEQFF
NA | TRBJ2-3 | TRBV5-1 | NA | TGCGCCAGCAGCTTTCAGCCAGGGGTCTCCACAGATACGCAGTATTTT | CASSFQPGVSTDTQYF
TRBD1 | TRBJ1-1 | TRBV7-9 | few | TGTGCCAGCAACACCGGGGACAGCGCTCTGAGAGCTTTCTTT | CASNTGDSALRAFF
TRBD1 | TRBJ1-5 | TRBV4-2 | few | TGTGCCAGCAGCCAAGGCCAGGGGGCGGCCAATCAGCCCCAGCATTTT | CASSQGQGAANQPQHF
TRBD1 | TRBJ2-7 | TRBV12-3/TRBV12-4 | many | TGTGCCAGCAGCCCTGGGACAGGGTATCGGCAGTACTTC | CASSPGTGYRQYF
TRBD2 | TRBJ2-3 | TRBV10-3 | NA | TGTGCCATCAGTGAAGGGCTAGCGGTGCCAGATACGCAGTATTTT | CAISEGLAVPDTQYF
TRBD2 | TRBJ2-1 | TRBV5-8 | few | TGTGCCAGCAGCCGTGGGTGGGCTAGCGGGGACAATGAGCAGTTCTTC | CASSRGWASGDNEQFF
NA | TRBJ2-1 | TRBV4-3 | many | TGCGCCAGCAGCCAAGATAGTCCGGGTACGGGTGAGCAGTTCTTC | CASSQDSPGTGEQFF
NA | TRBJ1-1 | TRBV29-1 | NA | TGCAGCGTTGAGGCGGAGAATGAAGCTTTCTTT | CSVEAENEAFF
NA | TRBJ2-2 | TRBV12-3/TRBV12-4 | many | TGTGCCAGCAGTCGTAACACAGGGATGAACACCGGGGAGCTGTTTTTT | CASSRNTGMNTGELFF
NA | TRBJ2-3 | TRBV7-2 | NA | TGTGCCAGCAGCCGCCCGTCGGGGGGCGGTACGCAGTATTTT | CASSRPSGGGTQYF
NA | TRBJ2-3 | TRBV7-9 | many | TGTGCCAGCAGCTCCCCTAGCACAGATACGCAGTATTTT | CASSSPSTDTQYF
NA | TRBJ1-6 | TRBV4-1 | NA | TGCGCCAGCAGCCTTATAAGGGGCGCGGGGGATTCACCCCTCCACTTT | CASSLIRGAGDSPLHF
TRBD2 | TRBJ2-1 | TRBV5-1 | NA | TGCGCCAGCACCACCCTCGACGGGACTAGATCGACTGAGCAGTTCTTC | CASTTLDGTRSTEQFF
TRBD2 | TRBJ2-2 | TRBV7-3 | NA | TGTGCCAGCAGACCTACTAGCGGAGGGAACACCGGGGAGCTGTTTTTT | CASRPTSGGNTGELFF
NA | TRBJ2-7 | TRBV27 | NA | TGTGCCAGCAGTGAAATTGCGGGGCCCCCGTGGTACGAGCAGTACTTC | CASSEIAGPPWYEQYF
NA | TRBJ2-3 | TRBV20-1 | NA | TGCAGTGCTAGAGAACCTGGAGCGGGTACGCAGTATTTT | CSAREPGAGTQYF
NA | TRBJ2-3 | TRBV5-1 | few | TGCGCCAGCAGCTTGGTGAGGACTACCACAGATACGCAGTATTTT | CASSLVRTTTDTQYF
NA | TRBJ2-1 | TRBV28 | few | TGTGCCAGCAGTCCGCCGGGACTGAGAAGCTCCTACAATGAGCAGTTCTTC | CASSPPGLRSSYNEQFF
NA | TRBJ2-7 | TRBV27 | few | TGTGCCAGCAGAGCCACAGGTTCCTACGAGCAGTACTTC | CASRATGSYEQYF
NA | TRBJ2-3 | TRBV14 | few | TGTGCCAGCAGCCAAACTCCTACTCATGTCACAGATACGCAGTATTTT | CASSQTPTHVTDTQYF
NA | TRBJ2-2 | TRBV18 | NA | TGTGCCAGCTCACCTTTTGGGCCCGGCGGGGAGCTGTTTTTT | CASSPFGPGGELFF
TRBD2 | TRBJ2-1 | TRBV7-6 | NA | TGTGCCAGCAGCTTAGGACTAGCCAACAATGAGCAGTTCTTC | CASSLGLANNEQFF
TRBD1 | TRBJ1-1 | TRBV28 | few | TGTGCCAGCAATCATTTCAGGGGGCTCCGGGACACTGAAGCTTTCTTT | CASNHFRGLRDTEAFF
TRBD1 | TRBJ1-2 | TRBV28 | few | TGTGCCAGCAGATCCCCAACAGGGGGCTATGGCTACACCTTC | CASRSPTGGYGYTF
TRBD2 | TRBJ2-1 | TRBV28 | NA | TGTGCCAGCCGACTAGCGGGAGGGTCGGATGAGCAGTTCTTC | CASRLAGGSDEQFF
NA | TRBJ2-5 | TRBV5-6 | NA | TGTGCCAGCAGCTCCCTACTGGGCCAGTACTTC | CASSSLLGQYF
TRBD2 | TRBJ2-3 | TRBV15 | few | TGTGCCACCAGCAGTGGGGACCGCCCCCGGACTAGCGGGAGGAGGACAGATACGCAGTATTTT | CATSSGDRPRTSGRRTDTQYF
NA | TRBJ1-4 | TRBV20-1 | few | TGCAGTGCTCCGAAGACTCCCAACGATTATGAAAAACTGTTTTTT | CSAPKTPNDYEKLFF
NA | TRBJ2-1 | TRBV7-9 | few | TGTGCCAGCAGGGTAGCTTTCGATGAGCAGTTCTTC | CASRVAFDEQFF
NA | TRBJ2-7 | TRBV7-2 | few | TGTGCCAGCAGCTTAGGGTGGCGGCCCTCGGACGAGCAGTACTTC | CASSLGWRPSDEQYF
TRBD2 | TRBJ2-7 | TRBV20-1 | NA | TGCAGTGCTCCAAACTTAGCGGGAGGGCCCTACGAGCAGTACTTC | CSAPNLAGGPYEQYF
NA | TRBJ2-4 | TRBV6-2/TRBV6-3 | NA | TGTGCCAGCAAACACAGGGACCAAAACATTCAGTACTTC | CASKHRDQNIQYF
TRBD2 | TRBJ2-7 | TRBV7-8 | few | TGTGCCAGCAGCCCCCCGAGATACCGGACTAGCGGGAGCTCCTACGAGCAGTACTTC | CASSPPRYRTSGSSYEQYF